The 13 T cell receptor beta chains below come from one sample, sequenced in a study of T-cell memory formation after mild COVID-19. TCRdb fed the 5' RACE reads into MiXCR, producing one record per CDR3 protein. The table lists roughly 150,000 distinct CDR3 sequences, about 25% of them singletons. Sequencing was carried out using PBMCs or a T cell subset sorted from them (not recorded which). These receptors came from an adult woman who had mild COVID-19 (a few samples of this study predate the infection). Cell type and time point are not known.

The V gene is TRBV6-4, the J gene TRBJ2-7; D is perhaps TRBD2 (6 bases). Trimming removed 6 bases from V and 5 bases from J, with 11 bases in between. CDR1 is MRHNA and CDR2 is SNTAGT in the germline V gene. This CDR3 region has 12 residues. CDR3 region: CASRRRAHEQYF. DNA for the CDR3: TGTGCCAGCAGACGGAGGGCCCACGAGCAGTACTTC.

J is TRBJ2-7 and V is TRBV11-2, with 7 bases fitting TRBD2. The CDR3 sequence is 15 residues long. The germline V gene encodes CDR1 SGHAT and CDR2 FQNNGV. The V gene end was trimmed by 4 bases and the J gene end by 5 bases; junction bases not matched to a gene: 11. CDR3 protein: CASSSEGLRGDEQYF. CDR3 DNA sequence: TGTGCCAGCAGCTCGGAAGGGCTCCGGGGGGACGAGCAGTACTTC.

The DNA of the CDR3 is TGCAGCGTTGAAGATCGCGGGTGGGAGCAGTACTTC. Its translation is CSVEDRGWEQYF. The genes are TRBV29-1 and TRBJ2-7, with a weak D call TRBD2 (5 bases). The V gene lost 0 bases and the J gene lost 7 bases, with 10 bases spanning the gap. Looked up from germline, CDR1 is SQVTM and CDR2 is ANQGSEA. The CDR3 extends over 12 amino acids.

The chain recombines TRBV5-1 with TRBJ2-1; 9 bases map to TRBD2. V dropped 2 bases and J dropped 5; count of bases not matched to a gene: 14. There are 18 residues in the CDR3. Germline assignment: CDR1 SGHRS and CDR2 YFSETQ. The CDR3 DNA sequence: TGCGCCAGCAGCTTATGGGGACAGATAGCTAGCGGGGACAATGAGCAGTTCTTC. Amino acid sequence: CASSLWGQIASGDNEQFF. The entire variable domain, with the rest obtained from reference TRBV5-1 and TRBJ2-1, is as follows: KAGVTQTPRYLIKTRGQQVTLSCSPISGHRSVSWYQQTPGQGLQFLFEYFSETQRNKGNFPGRFSGRQFSNSRSEMNVSTLELGDSALYLCASSLWGQIASGDNEQFFGPGTRLTVL.

Details on this clonotype: Possible read error: a much larger clone is one base away. The J gene is TRBJ2-2, the V gene TRBV7-7, with 10 bases aligning to TRBD1. The CDR3 covers 15 residues. V shed 10 bases, J shed 3 bases, and the junction held 8 bases outside the gene matches. The germline V gene has CDR1 SSHAT and CDR2 FNYEAQ (reference sequence). CDR3 in amino acids: CAITPGTGDTGELFF. The DNA of the CDR3 is TGTGCCATCACCCCCGGGACAGGGGACACCGGGGAGCTGTTTTTT. Using reference TRBV7-7 and TRBJ2-2 for the parts outside the CDR3, the full variable domain is GAGVSQSPRYKVTKRGQDVTLRCDPISSHATLYWYQQALGQGPEFLTYFNYEAQPDKSGLPSDRFSAERPEGSISTLTIQRTEQRDSAMYRCAITPGTGDTGELFFGEGSRLTVL.

J is TRBJ1-2 and V is TRBV11-2, with unresolved D. Germline V lookup: CDR1 SGHAT, CDR2 FQNNGV. This CDR3 is built from 13 residues. Between the trimmed V and J ends, which lost 5 bases and 2 bases, there was a span of 9 bases. The CDR3 nucleotides are TGTGCCAGCAGCCCTGGGCGGAACTATGGCTACACCTTC. It specifies CASSPGRNYGYTF.

J is TRBJ2-1 and V is TRBV6-2 or TRBV6-3, with TRBD1 matching 8 bases. With V trimmed by 6 bases and J by 2 bases, 9 bases remained unmatched. This CDR3 comprises 16 residues. The V gene's germline CDR1 is MNHEY and CDR2 SVGEGT. CDR3 nucleotides: TGTGCCAGCAGCTCCGACAGGGGAAGTACCTACAATGAGCAGTTCTTC. Translated, it gives CASSSDRGSTYNEQFF.

The V and J genes are TRBV18 and TRBJ1-2; D is uncertain. The CDR3 sequence is 13 residues long. Deletions cut 4 bases from V and 2 bases from J, with 8 bases between. The germline gives CDR1 KGHSH, CDR2 LQKENI. The CDR3, as DNA: TGTGCCAGCTCACAGCCGGGGAACTATGGCTACACCTTC. Translating it yields CASSQPGNYGYTF.

This chain joins TRBV4-1 and TRBJ1-1; the match to TRBD1 covers 9 bases. The J segment lost 10 bases and the V segment lost 3 bases, leaving 6 bases of the junction unmatched. From germline, CDR1 is MGHRA and CDR2 YSYEKL. The CDR3 runs 13 residues. CDR3 in amino acids: CASSQTPGQGAFF. The CDR3 DNA follows: TGCGCCAGCAGCCAGACTCCGGGACAGGGAGCTTTCTTT.

In this sample, this clonotype turned up a few times. This chain joins TRBV7-9 and TRBJ2-7; weak D call: TRBD1 (6 bases). CDR3 length: 15 amino acids. Germline CDR1 SEHNR, CDR2 FQNEAQ (reference sequence). Trimming pared 4 bases from V and 2 bases from J, leaving 15 bases between. The DNA for the CDR3 is TGTGCCAGCAGCTCACCGACAGGAGAACCCTACGAGCAGTACTTC. Translated: CASSSPTGEPYEQYF. The whole variable domain, remainder taken from reference TRBV7-9 and TRBJ2-7, is DTGVSQNPRHKITKRGQNVTFRCDPISEHNRLYWYRQTLGQGPEFLTYFQNEAQLEKSRLLSDRFSAERPKGSFSTLEIQRTEQGDSAMYLCASSSPTGEPYEQYFGPGTRLTVT.

The V and J genes are TRBV24-1 and TRBJ2-5; TRBD2 matches 7 bases. Germline lookup yields CDR1 KGHDR and CDR2 SFDVKD. CDR3 length equals 16 residues. Trimming took 4 bases from V and 2 from J; bases not matched to a gene: 9. CDR3 nucleotides: TGTGCCACCAGTGAGGGGGGGGGGTTATGGCAAGAGACCCAGTACTTC. It encodes CATSEGGGLWQETQYF.

This clonotype turned up a few times. The CDR3 DNA reads TGTGCCAGCAGTTACGTGGGGGCGGACGAGCAGTACTTC. Translated, it gives CASSYVGADEQYF. The rearrangement joins TRBV6-5 to TRBJ2-7, with D possibly TRBD1 on 6 matching bases. This CDR3 has 13 residues. Trimming stripped 2 bases from V and 5 bases from J, with 10 bases between. Germline V CDR1 and CDR2: MNHEY, SVGAGI.

The rearrangement uses TRBV6-1 and TRBJ2-2; 11 positions agree with TRBD1. The germline V gene encodes CDR1 MNHNS and CDR2 SASEGT. Trimming at V came to 5 bases and at J to 6 bases, leaving 5 bases not matched to a gene. This CDR3 contains 15 residues. The CDR3 region is CASSRGTGGPGELFF. The CDR3 DNA reads TGTGCCAGCAGTCGAGGGACAGGGGGGCCCGGGGAGCTGTTTTTT.